This TCR beta chain was identified during a study of cytomegalovirus exposure and HLA in healthy donors. Study conclusions and caveats: According to the study, roughly 160 TCR beta chains were cytomegalovirus-associated. Beyond CMV serostatus, there was no information to go on about immune exposure. A missense DCLRE1C variant was associated with V- and J-gene trimming of TCR beta chains in a later analysis, and an independent cohort replicated the association.

With 60 Vbeta and 13 Jbeta primers, the PCR was carried out. Assay used: immunoSEQ multiplex PCR; TCRdb lists only in-frame clones, some missing. The data contain some 180,000 clones, roughly 80% of them seen just once; the ten biggest clones take up approximately 1.3%. Comments on this clone: Its specificity is unknown.

Sequencing input: PBMCs. This clonotype was sampled from a girl aged 10 to 17 in good health and CMV-seropositive.

CDR3 sequence reads: CASSFPQGNPFSGANVLTF. The CDR3 DNA sequence: TGTGCCAGCAGCTTTCCCCAGGGTAACCCCTTCTCTGGGGCCAACGTCCTGACTTTC. The chain recombines TRBV5-4 with TRBJ2-6, with a tentative D call TRBD1 (5 bases). This CDR3 comprises 19 residues. Germline-derived CDR1 and CDR2 are SGHNT and YYREEE (reference sequence). V was trimmed by 2 bases and J by 0 bases, leaving 18 bases between them.